One sample yielded the 14 T cell receptor beta chains listed below, sequenced in a study of cytomegalovirus exposure and HLA in healthy donors. This PCR relied on a set of 60 Vbeta primers and 13 Jbeta primers. Produced via immunoSEQ multiplex PCR; TCRdb's table is partial and in-frame only. Of about 90,000 clones listed, about four fifths were seen once; the top ten hold 2.1%. Sequencing was done on a sample of PBMCs. The receptor source for this set is a man aged 18 to 30 in good health and CMV-seronegative.

The CDR3 region has the DNA TGTGCCAGCAGATCCCGGCGGGGGAGTAACACTGAAGCTTTCTTT. Translation: CASRSRRGSNTEAFF. V gene TRBV27 combines with J gene TRBJ1-1, with D perhaps matching TRBD1 (5 bases). Germline V lookup: CDR1 MNHEY, CDR2 SMNVEV (reference sequence). The CDR3 totals 15 residues. V was clipped by 6 bases and J by 2 bases, with 16 bases between them.

In nucleotides, the CDR3 is TGTGCCAGCAGTCAGGGGGCATGGGGAAACACCATATATTTT. It encodes CASSQGAWGNTIYF. The chain links TRBV6-1 to TRBJ1-3; TRBD1 aligns across 8 bases. The germline CDR1 and CDR2 sequences are MNHNS and SASEGT. The trim removed 5 bases at V and 4 bases at J, leaving 4 bases unmatched. The CDR3 sequence is 14 residues long.

The chain links TRBV29-1 to TRBJ2-2; D perhaps matches TRBD1 (6 bases). CDR3 length equals 14 residues. V was pared by 3 bases and J by 5 bases, with 13 bases between. Germline CDR1 is SQVTM and CDR2 is ANQGSEA. Written as DNA, the CDR3 is TGCAGCGTTGACCCCAAAGGACAGACCGGGGAGCTGTTTTTT. Residues: CSVDPKGQTGELFF.

This chain connects TRBV10-3 to TRBJ2-3; D possibly corresponds to TRBD2 (5 bases). CDR3 length equals 14 residues. With 7 bases removed from V and 4 bases from J, the gap between germline ends came to 15 bases. The germline V gene encodes CDR1 ENHRY and CDR2 SYGVKD. The CDR3 DNA reads as TGTGCCATCACCGACTACTCGGGCGCAGATACGCAGTATTTT. This sequence encodes CAITDYSGADTQYF.

The rearrangement links TRBV7-2 to TRBJ1-1; the match to TRBD1 covers 9 bases. Per the germline V gene, CDR1 is SGHTA and CDR2 is FQGNSA. Trimming removed 5 bases from V and 6 bases from J; junction bases left unmatched: 4. CDR3 length: 13 residues. The CDR3 DNA follows: TGTGCCAGCAGCCCACAGGGGGCCCCTGAAGCTTTCTTT. It translates to CASSPQGAPEAFF.

The genes are TRBV15 and TRBJ1-2, with D unclear. Germline V gene lookup returns CDR1 LNHNV and CDR2 YYDKDF (reference sequence). Trimming took off 5 bases at V and 4 bases at J, with 20 bases between the two ends. The CDR3 is 16 amino acids. The CDR3 protein is CATSGLAKNFGYGYTF. In DNA form, the CDR3 reads TGTGCCACCAGCGGACTTGCTAAGAATTTCGGCTATGGCTACACCTTC.

In DNA, the CDR3 is TGTGCCAGCAGTTTAAGCGGGGCCCACAGGGTCGGCTACACCTTC. As protein: CASSLSGAHRVGYTF. V usage is TRBV27 and J usage is TRBJ1-2; a weak D match, TRBD1 (6 bases). This CDR3 has 15 residues. The V gene's germline CDR1 is MNHEY and CDR2 SMNVEV (reference sequence). With 2 bases removed from V and 8 bases from J, the gap between germline ends came to 18 bases.

The chain joins TRBV2 to TRBJ1-4, with 11 bases aligning to TRBD1. This CDR3 is built from 14 residues. V shed 4 bases and J 8 bases; nucleotides not matched to a gene: 3. Germline V CDR1 and CDR2: SNHLY, FYNNEI. CDR3 region: CASSVGQGAEKLFF. The CDR3 DNA reads TGTGCCAGCAGTGTAGGACAGGGGGCCGAAAAACTGTTTTTT.

The chain employs TRBV4-3 and TRBJ2-1; 10 nucleotides align to TRBD2. There are 19 residues in the CDR3. Germline-derived CDR1 and CDR2 are LGHNA and YSLEER. With 0 bases clipped from V and 5 bases from J, the junction kept 13 bases outside the gene matches. The CDR3 is CASSQDESSGRWVHNEQFF. As DNA, the CDR3 is TGCGCCAGCAGCCAAGATGAGAGTAGCGGGAGGTGGGTCCACAATGAGCAGTTCTTC.

The chain recombines TRBV10-2 with TRBJ2-2; tentatively, D is TRBD1 (5 bases). Germline CDR1 is WSHSY and CDR2 is SAAADI. Trimming took 10 bases from V and 4 from J, leaving 16 bases between them. The CDR3 loop spans 14 amino acids. The CDR3 DNA follows: TGCGCCACCCTATGGGGCGAGGTCACCGGGGAGCTGTTTTTT. It specifies CATLWGEVTGELFF.

The V and J genes are TRBV18 and TRBJ2-1, with 7 bases that match TRBD1. Germline CDR1 KGHSH, CDR2 LQKENI. The CDR3 totals 16 residues. V lost 3 bases and J lost 6; bases outside the gene matches: 11. The DNA of the CDR3 is TGTGCCAGCTCACCCCTCTCAGCAAACAGGGGCAATGAGCAGTTCTTC. This codes for CASSPLSANRGNEQFF.

The genes are TRBV27 and TRBJ2-1; 7 positions agree with TRBD1. There are 14 residues in the CDR3. CDR1 and CDR2 (germline): MNHEY, SMNVEV (reference sequence). After removal of 6 bases from V and 2 bases from J, the junction contained 4 bases not matched to a gene. The chain's CDR3 is CASRRDRPYNEQFF. The CDR3 nucleotides are TGTGCCAGCAGGAGGGACAGACCCTACAATGAGCAGTTCTTC.

This chain links TRBV6-5 with TRBJ2-1; D is uncertain. The CDR3 is 11 residues long. Germline V lookup: CDR1 MNHEY, CDR2 SVGAGI. V was trimmed by 8 bases and J by 7 bases, leaving 9 bases between them. CDR3 DNA sequence: TGTGCCAGCCGAGATTGGAATGAGCAGTTCTTC. Translation gives CASRDWNEQFF.

The chain uses TRBV7-9 and TRBJ1-4; D is possibly TRBD1 (5 bases). Trimming removed 2 bases from V and 7 bases from J, with 14 bases in between. In germline, CDR1 is SEHNR, CDR2 FQNEAQ (reference sequence). This CDR3 region has 15 residues. The CDR3 sequence: CASSLIQGFSEKLFF. As DNA, the CDR3 is TGTGCCAGCAGCTTAATCCAGGGTTTTAGTGAAAAACTGTTTTTT.